The 24 T cell receptor beta chains given below trace back to one sample, sequenced in a study of a mutant IDH1 vaccine in newly diagnosed glioma (dated by TCRdb to the early 2020s). The library was built by means of the immunoSEQ multiplex PCR assay. TCRdb limited this immuneACCESS table to in-frame rearrangements with V and J called. A share of clones is missing; checked studies link under half to unresolved V genes, and the rest is unexplained. Within this sample are about 68,000 clones, with almost 85% of them counted one time only. Of the sample, about an eighth falls within the top ten clones. The time point label for this specimen denotes: week 35, safety follow-up. Each vaccine dose, consisting of 300 ug of a 20-mer mutant IDH1 peptide in Montanide, was administered subcutaneously with topical imiquimod. Antigens of these TCRs are unknown. The source material was PBMCs, sampled from a glioma patient whose treatment included an IDH1 peptide vaccine. These receptors were collected from a man between 18 and 29 years old with glioma.

This clone was counted between two and nine times. V is TRBV27 and J is TRBJ2-1, with 10 positions matching TRBD2. The CDR3 covers 16 residues. CDR1 and CDR2 (germline): MNHEY, SMNVEV (reference sequence). V gave up 5 bases and J gave up 4 bases; unmatched junction bases: 8. In DNA, the CDR3 is TGTGCCAGCAGTCTATTCGGACTAGCGGAGTACAATGAGCAGTTCTTC. Translating gives CASSLFGLAEYNEQFF.

The rearrangement links TRBV6-1 to TRBJ2-7; D might be TRBD1 or TRBD2, each matching 5 bases. Trimming took 7 bases from V and 0 from J, leaving 13 bases between them. The germline gives CDR1 MNHNS, CDR2 SASEGT. The CDR3 is 14 amino acids. CDR3 sequence reads: CASNQAGSSYEQYF. The CDR3 region has the DNA TGTGCCAGCAACCAGGCAGGGAGCTCCTACGAGCAGTACTTC.

This clone was detected only a few times. V usage is TRBV27 and J usage is TRBJ1-1; D is possibly TRBD1 (5 bases). V lost 4 bases and J lost 0, with 15 bases in between. CDR1 is MNHEY and CDR2 is SMNVEV in the germline V gene (reference sequence). The CDR3 contains 16 residues. CDR3 nucleotide sequence: TGTGCCAGCAGTTCCCAAGCAGGGAGCATGAACACTGAAGCTTTCTTT. It is translated as CASSSQAGSMNTEAFF.

This clone was picked up one time. The V and J genes are TRBV5-1 and TRBJ1-6; TRBD1 aligns across 7 bases. With V trimmed by 4 bases and J by 4 bases, 5 bases remained unmatched. This CDR3 region has 15 residues. Germline V gene data show CDR1 as SGHRS and CDR2 as YFSETQ. The CDR3 here is CASSTGTAYNSPLHF. CDR3 nucleotide sequence: TGCGCCAGCAGCACAGGGACAGCATATAATTCACCCCTCCACTTT. The variable domain in full, completed from reference TRBV5-1 and TRBJ1-6, reads KAGVTQTPRYLIKTRGQQVTLSCSPISGHRSVSWYQQTPGQGLQFLFEYFSETQRNKGNFPGRFSGRQFSNSRSEMNVSTLELGDSALYLCASSTGTAYNSPLHFGNGTRLTVT.

The genes are TRBV5-6 and TRBJ2-1, with D possibly being TRBD2 (5 bases). The V gene's germline CDR1 is SGHDT and CDR2 YYEEEE. V was shortened by 4 bases and J by 7 bases, with 18 bases between the two germline ends. The CDR3 sequence is 15 residues long. CDR3 nucleotides: TGTGCCAGCAGCGATATGAGGGCCGGAGATAATGAGCAGTTCTTC. Residues: CASSDMRAGDNEQFF.

V usage is TRBV4-2 and J usage is TRBJ2-7; 7 bases are shared with TRBD2. V lost 0 bases, J lost 7 bases, and 15 bases stayed unmatched. This CDR3 comprises 17 residues. Germline-derived CDR1 and CDR2 are LGHNA and YNFKEQ. The CDR3 DNA sequence: TGTGCCAGCAGCCAAGATCGTCTCGGGGGGAACTCCGGGGAGCAGTACTTC. It encodes CASSQDRLGGNSGEQYF.

The chain employs TRBV7-9 and TRBJ2-5, with 9 bases lining up with TRBD2. Germline CDR1 is SEHNR and CDR2 is FQNEAQ (reference sequence). CDR3 length equals 18 residues. V lost 1 base to trimming and J lost 1 base; unmatched junction nucleotides: 10. The CDR3 spells CASSLVRGASGVQETQYF. The CDR3 DNA reads as TGTGCCAGCAGCTTAGTGAGGGGAGCTAGCGGGGTCCAAGAGACCCAGTACTTC.

The chain uses TRBV27 and TRBJ1-2; D is uncertain. The CDR3 length is 14 residues. CDR1 MNHEY and CDR2 SMNVEV come from the germline V gene (reference sequence). V lost 6 bases to trimming and J lost 3 bases, with 14 bases between them. CDR3 residues: CASSQWGGYYGYTF. For the CDR3, the DNA is TGTGCCAGCAGCCAGTGGGGAGGGTACTATGGCTACACCTTC.

The chain recombines TRBV7-9 with TRBJ1-1, with 7 bases lining up with TRBD1. V was pared by 5 bases and J by 2 bases, with 8 bases of the junction left unmatched. Germline CDR1 is SEHNR and CDR2 is FQNEAQ (reference sequence). This CDR3 region has 15 residues. CDR3 sequence: CASSPKTGPNTEAFF. CDR3 bases: TGTGCCAGCAGCCCTAAGACAGGGCCCAACACTGAAGCTTTCTTT. The whole variable domain, remainder taken from reference TRBV7-9 and TRBJ1-1, is DTGVSQNPRHKITKRGQNVTFRCDPISEHNRLYWYRQTLGQGPEFLTYFQNEAQLEKSRLLSDRFSAERPKGSFSTLEIQRTEQGDSAMYLCASSPKTGPNTEAFFGQGTRLTVV.

J is TRBJ2-5 and V is TRBV6-5, with D hard to call. Trimming removed 6 bases at V and 1 base at J, with 3 bases between. Germline CDR1 reads MNHEY; CDR2 reads SVGAGI. This CDR3 contains 11 residues. CDR3 nucleotide sequence: TGTGCCAGCAGGGGCCAAGAGACCCAGTACTTC. It specifies CASRGQETQYF.

The table lists this clone with a few counts. The rearrangement uses TRBV14 and TRBJ1-5, with D uncertain. The CDR3 consists of 12 residues. Germline V gives CDR1 SGHDN, CDR2 FVKESK. The V and J ends lost 4 bases and 3 bases respectively, with 4 bases between them. This CDR3 reads CASSPPNQPQHF. The CDR3 nucleotides read TGTGCCAGCAGCCCTCCCAATCAGCCCCAGCATTTT.

The chain employs TRBV5-1 and TRBJ2-4; TRBD1 aligns across 9 bases. V shed 3 bases, J shed 7 bases, and the junction held 5 bases outside the gene matches. The CDR3 is 14 amino acids. CDR1 is SGHRS, CDR2 YFSETQ, per germline. CDR3 sequence: CASSSQGAGNIQYF. The CDR3 DNA reads TGCGCCAGCAGCTCACAGGGGGCAGGGAACATTCAGTACTTC.

The chain is built from TRBV27 and TRBJ2-3; D unclear. The CDR3 has 15 residues. Germline V gives CDR1 MNHEY, CDR2 SMNVEV (reference sequence). With 4 bases removed from V and 0 bases from J, the gap between germline ends came to 11 bases. CDR3 amino acids: CASSWASLSTDTQYF. CDR3 DNA: TGTGCCAGCAGTTGGGCATCGCTAAGCACAGATACGCAGTATTTT.

V gene TRBV6-6 combines with J gene TRBJ1-2, with D maybe TRBD1 (6 bases). Germline V lookup: CDR1 MNHNY, CDR2 SVGAGI (reference sequence). The CDR3 runs to 15 residues. The V and J ends lost 2 bases and 8 bases respectively, with 18 bases between them. CDR3 region: CASSYPQGWQRGYTF. CDR3 bases: TGTGCCAGCAGTTACCCACAGGGATGGCAGCGAGGCTACACCTTC.

J is TRBJ2-7 and V is TRBV7-2, with D perhaps matching TRBD2 (5 bases). The CDR3 length is 17 residues. CDR1 is SGHTA and CDR2 is FQGNSA in the germline V gene. Trimming left V 2 bases short and J 5 bases short, with 22 bases between. CDR3 protein: CASSLMSLGLAAHEQYF. CDR3 coding DNA: TGTGCCAGCAGCTTAATGAGTCTAGGGCTAGCAGCTCACGAGCAGTACTTC.

This sequence joins TRBV12-5 and TRBJ2-1; D gene uncertain. Germline values: CDR1 LGHNT, CDR2 FRNRAP. There are 16 residues in the CDR3. V was shortened by 2 bases and J by 0 bases, with 11 bases between the two germline ends. CDR3 sequence: CASGLRGDSSYNEQFF. CDR3 nucleotides: TGTGCTAGTGGTTTGAGAGGCGATAGCTCCTACAATGAGCAGTTCTTC.

In DNA, the CDR3 is TGTGCCAGCAGCTTATGGACAGGGGCTTTCGACGAGCAGTACTTC. As protein: CASSLWTGAFDEQYF. The rearrangement links TRBV7-9 to TRBJ2-7; 9 bases fit TRBD1. From germline, CDR1 is SEHNR and CDR2 FQNEAQ (reference sequence). CDR3 length: 15 residues. Unmatched junction bases numbered 7, after V lost 2 bases and J lost 5 bases.

This chain links TRBV9 with TRBJ1-2; D ambiguous. Germline V lookup: CDR1 SGDLS, CDR2 YYNGEE. The V end was cut by 2 bases, the J end by 1 base, with 6 bases between. The CDR3 totals 13 residues. The CDR3 spells CASSVDGNYGYTF. The CDR3, as DNA: TGTGCCAGCAGCGTCGACGGTAACTATGGCTACACCTTC.

This chain connects TRBV27 to TRBJ1-5, with unresolved D. Trimming took 1 base from V and 4 from J, leaving 5 bases between them. This CDR3 region has 13 residues. Germline V gives CDR1 MNHEY, CDR2 SMNVEV (reference sequence). The CDR3, as DNA: TGTGCCAGCAGTTTATTTTTAAATCAGCCCCAGCATTTT. It translates to CASSLFLNQPQHF.

The rearrangement joins TRBV7-8 to TRBJ1-2, with 7 bases that match TRBD1. CDR1 is SGHVS and CDR2 is FQNEAQ in the germline V gene. J was trimmed by 7 bases and V by 3 bases; bases with no gene match: 5. This CDR3 contains 13 residues. The CDR3 loop is CASSLRGLRGYTF. The CDR3 coding sequence is TGTGCCAGCAGCTTGAGGGGGCTTCGTGGCTACACCTTC.

V gene TRBV30 combines with J gene TRBJ1-4; D uncertain. V was clipped by 1 base and J by 2 bases, with 5 bases between them. The CDR3 runs to 13 residues. Germline lookup yields CDR1 GTSNPN and CDR2 SVGIG (reference sequence). The CDR3 region has the DNA TGTGCCTGGAGTGGTTACACTAATGAAAAACTGTTTTTT. Residues: CAWSGYTNEKLFF.

The V call is TRBV27, the J call TRBJ1-6; weak D call: TRBD1 (5 bases). In germline, CDR1 is MNHEY, CDR2 SMNVEV (reference sequence). The length of the CDR3 is 18 residues. The germline V and J ends were trimmed by 6 bases and 0 bases, with 18 bases remaining between them. In nucleotides, the CDR3 is TGTGCCAGCAGGGCCACTTGGGACCCAAGCTCCTATAATTCACCCCTCCACTTT. Translating it yields CASRATWDPSSYNSPLHF.

CDR3 in amino acids: CASSYRGLMNTEAFF. The CDR3 DNA follows: TGCGCCAGCAGCTATCGGGGGTTAATGAACACTGAAGCTTTCTTT. This rearrangement joins TRBV5-1 to TRBJ1-1, with D perhaps TRBD1 (5 bases). Looked up from germline, CDR1 is SGHRS and CDR2 is YFSETQ. With 3 bases removed from V and 0 bases from J, the gap between germline ends came to 12 bases. The CDR3 is made up of 15 amino acids. Combining the CDR3 with reference TRBV5-1 and TRBJ1-1 gives the whole variable domain KAGVTQTPRYLIKTRGQQVTLSCSPISGHRSVSWYQQTPGQGLQFLFEYFSETQRNKGNFPGRFSGRQFSNSRSEMNVSTLELGDSALYLCASSYRGLMNTEAFFGQGTRLTVV.

The V call is TRBV30, the J call TRBJ1-5; D is uncertain. V was trimmed by 0 bases and J by 6 bases, leaving 9 bases between them. This CDR3 has 13 residues. The germline gives CDR1 GTSNPN, CDR2 SVGIG (reference sequence). The CDR3 region is CAWSVRESQPQHF. The CDR3 DNA is TGTGCCTGGAGTGTACGGGAATCTCAGCCCCAGCATTTT.